Following are 19 T cell receptor beta chains from one sample sequenced in a study of control samples from healthy donors and cancer patients. The protocol was immunoSEQ multiplex PCR, while the TCRdb copy is restricted to in-frame clones and leaves out a portion. The sample carries approximately 87,000 clones, roughly 91% recorded once. Input material: blood. The receptors come from a man aged 45-65 years in good health.

This chain uses TRBV5-4 with TRBJ2-5; tentative D call: TRBD2 (5 bases). With 4 bases removed from V and 5 bases from J, the gap between germline ends came to 12 bases. The CDR3 contains 13 residues. Germline V gives CDR1 SGHNT, CDR2 YYREEE (reference sequence). CDR3 loop: CASSLPRAETQYF. DNA of the CDR3: TGTGCCAGCAGCCTGCCGCGGGCGGAGACCCAGTACTTC. Supplemented by reference TRBV5-4 and TRBJ2-5, the full variable domain reads ETGVTQSPTHLIKTRGQQVTLRCSSQSGHNTVSWYQQALGQGPQFIFQYYREEENGRGNFPPRFSGLQFPNYSSELNVNALELDDSALYLCASSLPRAETQYFGPGTRLLVL.

The rearrangement joins TRBV18 to TRBJ1-2; 8 bases map to TRBD1. V shed 2 bases, J shed 8 bases, and the junction held 16 bases outside the gene matches. Germline loops: CDR1 KGHSH, CDR2 LQKENI. The CDR3 is 17 residues long. The CDR3 nucleotides read TGTGCCAGCTCACCAATGAATGACGAGCAGGGGGCGCGGGGCTACACCTTC. It specifies CASSPMNDEQGARGYTF.

This rearrangement joins TRBV5-6 to TRBJ1-6; TRBD1 agrees at 9 bases. V was pared by 1 base and J by 10 bases, with 3 bases of the junction left unmatched. The germline V gene encodes CDR1 SGHDT and CDR2 YYEEEE. This CDR3 comprises 14 residues. For the CDR3, the DNA is TGTGCCAGCAGCTTGAGGACAGGGGAATCACCCCTCCACTTT. As protein: CASSLRTGESPLHF.

The chain is built from TRBV24-1 and TRBJ1-2; D possibly corresponds to TRBD1 (6 bases). The CDR3 is made up of 13 amino acids. Germline V lookup: CDR1 KGHDR, CDR2 SFDVKD. The germline V and J ends were trimmed by 7 bases and 7 bases, with 15 bases remaining between them. The CDR3 sequence: CATSDPGTTGYTF. CDR3 nucleotides: TGTGCCACCAGCGATCCAGGGACAACTGGCTACACCTTC.

This clone was seen a single time. V usage is TRBV11-2 and J usage is TRBJ1-6; D perhaps matches TRBD1 (5 bases). This CDR3 has 15 residues. V lost 6 bases, J lost 5 bases, and 14 bases lay in between. Germline CDR1 is SGHAT and CDR2 is FQNNGV. CDR3 sequence (DNA): TGTGCCAGCAGACCGGGACGGAACAATAATTCACCCCTCCACTTT. It specifies CASRPGRNNNSPLHF.

The gene calls are TRBV10-3 and TRBJ2-2; either TRBD1 or TRBD2 may supply D (6 bases each). Germline values: CDR1 ENHRY, CDR2 SYGVKD. V was pared by 10 bases and J by 1 base, with 13 bases between. This CDR3 has 14 amino acids. CDR3 DNA sequence: TGTGCCACCCGAGGGGGGCGGAACACCGGGGAGCTGTTTTTT. This translates into CATRGGRNTGELFF.

This chain joins TRBV30 and TRBJ1-5; no reliable D call. CDR1 GTSNPN and CDR2 SVGIG come from the germline V gene (reference sequence). Trimming left V 0 bases short and J 2 bases short, with 11 bases between. The CDR3 spans 15 residues. CDR3 sequence (DNA): TGTGCCTGGAGTGTTACGGGAGGGCGCAATCAGCCCCAGCATTTT. It is translated as CAWSVTGGRNQPQHF.

This chain uses TRBV11-1 with TRBJ2-1; D might be TRBD1 or TRBD2, each matching 5 bases. The CDR3 is 15 residues long. CDR1 and CDR2 (germline): SGHAT, FQDESV (reference sequence). V lost 0 bases to trimming and J lost 0 bases, with 6 bases between them. The CDR3 region has the DNA TGTGCCAGCAGCTTAGCGGGGGTCTCCTACAATGAGCAGTTCTTC. It yields the protein CASSLAGVSYNEQFF.

The chain carries TRBV10-1 and TRBJ2-3; D call uncertain. CDR1 is WNHNN and CDR2 is SYGVQD in the germline V gene (reference sequence). The CDR3 is 14 amino acids. V was shortened by 10 bases and J by 2 bases, with 16 bases between the two germline ends. For the CDR3, the DNA is TGCGCCATAGCTTTGAAAGTTTCCACAGATACGCAGTATTTT. It translates to CAIALKVSTDTQYF.

J is TRBJ2-7 and V is TRBV7-2, with no clear D. V dropped 4 bases and J dropped 4 bases, with 5 bases sitting between them. The CDR3 length is 11 residues. Per germline, CDR1 SGHTA and CDR2 FQGNSA. CDR3 loop: CASSSRYEQYF. For the CDR3, the DNA is TGTGCCAGCAGCTCCAGGTACGAGCAGTACTTC.

The J gene is TRBJ2-1, the V gene TRBV24-1, with 10 nucleotides matching TRBD2. The CDR3 is 16 residues long. CDR1 KGHDR and CDR2 SFDVKD come from the germline V gene. The junction had 6 bases not matched to a gene; V was cut back by 1 base and J by 7 bases. The CDR3 coding sequence is TGTGCCACCAGTGATTTCAGATCTAGCGGGGGTAATGAGCAGTTCTTC. Protein: CATSDFRSSGGNEQFF.

This clone was counted a single time. The same CDR3 is also encoded by other DNA sequences in this sample. The chain joins TRBV6-1 to TRBJ1-2; D gene uncertain. The germline V gene has CDR1 MNHNS and CDR2 SASEGT. Trimming took off 1 base at V and 2 bases at J, with 8 bases between the two ends. The CDR3 is 14 residues long. The CDR3 reads CASSEGTANYGYTF. CDR3 coding DNA: TGTGCCAGCAGTGAAGGAACGGCGAACTATGGCTACACCTTC.

The V gene is TRBV10-3, the J gene TRBJ1-5; 7 bases are shared with TRBD1. Germline values: CDR1 ENHRY, CDR2 SYGVKD. The CDR3 has 14 residues. V lost 3 bases to trimming and J lost 7 bases; unmatched junction nucleotides: 6. The CDR3 DNA reads TGTGCCATCAGTGAAACAGGGGCGAGGCAGCCCCAGCATTTT. Residues: CAISETGARQPQHF.

The chain couples TRBV5-6 to TRBJ1-1; a possible D gene is TRBD1 (5 bases). V gave up 1 base and J gave up 6 bases, with 7 bases separating them. The CDR3 has 12 amino acids. CDR1 and CDR2 from the germline V gene are SGHDT and YYEEEE. CDR3 in amino acids: CASSLSRAEAFF. The CDR3 bases are TGTGCCAGCAGCTTGAGCAGGGCTGAAGCTTTCTTT.

V and J are TRBV11-3 and TRBJ2-1, with a possible D match to TRBD2 (6 bases). Germline V gene sequence: CDR1 SGHNT, CDR2 YENEEA. V was clipped by 5 bases and J by 9 bases, with 17 bases between them. This CDR3 is built from 14 residues. The CDR3 protein is CASSLLGHGSEQFF. The DNA for the CDR3 is TGTGCCAGCAGCCTCCTGGGCCACGGGAGTGAGCAGTTCTTC.

The chain couples TRBV10-3 to TRBJ2-4; 13 positions match TRBD2. Trimming removed 2 bases from V and 8 bases from J; junction bases left unmatched: 6. This CDR3 region has 16 residues. Germline lookup yields CDR1 ENHRY and CDR2 SYGVKD. CDR3 in amino acids: CAISEIGTSGDDIQYF. CDR3 coding DNA: TGTGCCATCAGTGAGATAGGGACTAGCGGGGATGACATTCAGTACTTC.

The chain employs TRBV7-9 and TRBJ1-3; D remains ambiguous. This CDR3 contains 13 residues. With 2 bases removed from V and 4 bases from J, the gap between germline ends came to 6 bases. Germline V gene sequence: CDR1 SEHNR, CDR2 FQNEAQ (reference sequence). CDR3 sequence: CASSLSSGNTIYF. The CDR3 bases are TGTGCCAGCAGCTTATCAAGCGGAAACACCATATATTTT.

The chain combines TRBV30 with TRBJ2-3; TRBD1 might be the D (5 bases). Deletions cut 0 bases from V and 5 bases from J, with 6 bases between. The CDR3 loop spans 12 amino acids. Per germline, CDR1 GTSNPN and CDR2 SVGIG (reference sequence). The chain's CDR3 is CAWSVQGDTQYF. CDR3 sequence (DNA): TGTGCCTGGAGTGTCCAGGGAGATACGCAGTATTTT. Supplemented by reference TRBV30 and TRBJ2-3, the full variable domain reads SQTIHQWPATLVQPVGSPLSLECTVEGTSNPNLYWYRQAAGRGLQLLFYSVGIGQISSEVPQNLSASRPQDRQFILSSKKLLLSDSGFYLCAWSVQGDTQYFGPGTRLTVL.

With respect to this clone: This sample also contains other DNA sequences that code for the same CDR3. The chain joins TRBV6-6 to TRBJ1-5; D is unresolved. Germline loops: CDR1 MNHNY, CDR2 SVGAGI (reference sequence). V dropped 2 bases and J dropped 4 bases, with 6 bases sitting between them. The CDR3 is 13 amino acids. The CDR3 DNA reads TGTGCCAGCAGTTACGGTGTTAATCAGCCCCAGCATTTT. It translates to CASSYGVNQPQHF.